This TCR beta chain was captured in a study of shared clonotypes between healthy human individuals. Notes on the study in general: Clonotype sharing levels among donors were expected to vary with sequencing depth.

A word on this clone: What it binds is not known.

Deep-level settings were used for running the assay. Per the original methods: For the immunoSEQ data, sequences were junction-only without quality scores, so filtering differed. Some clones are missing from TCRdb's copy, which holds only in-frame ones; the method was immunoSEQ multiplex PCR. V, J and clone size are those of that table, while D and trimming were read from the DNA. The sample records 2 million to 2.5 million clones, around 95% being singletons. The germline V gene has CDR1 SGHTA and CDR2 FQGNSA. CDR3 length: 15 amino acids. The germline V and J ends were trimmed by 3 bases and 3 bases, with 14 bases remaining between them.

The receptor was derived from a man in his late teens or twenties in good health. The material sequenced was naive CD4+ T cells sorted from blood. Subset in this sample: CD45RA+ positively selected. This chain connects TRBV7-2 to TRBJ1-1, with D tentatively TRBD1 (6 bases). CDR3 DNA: TGTGCCAGCAGCTTCTCCAGGGGCTGGGACACTGAAGCTTTCTTT. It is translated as CASSFSRGWDTEAFF.